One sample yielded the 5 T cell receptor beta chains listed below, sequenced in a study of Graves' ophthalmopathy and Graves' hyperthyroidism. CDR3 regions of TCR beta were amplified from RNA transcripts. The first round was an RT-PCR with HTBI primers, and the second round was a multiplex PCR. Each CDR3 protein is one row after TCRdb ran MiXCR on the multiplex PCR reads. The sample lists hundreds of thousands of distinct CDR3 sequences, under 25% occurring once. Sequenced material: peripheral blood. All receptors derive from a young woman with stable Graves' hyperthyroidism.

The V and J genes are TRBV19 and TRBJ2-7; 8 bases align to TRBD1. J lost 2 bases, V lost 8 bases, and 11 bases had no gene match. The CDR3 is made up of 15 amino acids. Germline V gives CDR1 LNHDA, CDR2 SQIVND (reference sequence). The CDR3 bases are TGTGCCAGTCCACCGGAGGGACAGGAGACCTACGAGCAGTACTTC. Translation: CASPPEGQETYEQYF.

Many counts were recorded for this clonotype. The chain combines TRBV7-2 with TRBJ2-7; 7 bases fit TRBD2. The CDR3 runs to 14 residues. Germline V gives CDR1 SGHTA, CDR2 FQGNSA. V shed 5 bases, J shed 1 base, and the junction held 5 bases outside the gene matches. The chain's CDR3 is CASSLGRASYEQYF. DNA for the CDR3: TGTGCCAGCAGCCTAGGGAGGGCATCCTACGAGCAGTACTTC.

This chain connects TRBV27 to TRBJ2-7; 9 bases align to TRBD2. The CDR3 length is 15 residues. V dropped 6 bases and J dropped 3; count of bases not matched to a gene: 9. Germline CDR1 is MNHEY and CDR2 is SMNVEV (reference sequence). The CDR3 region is CASSRFYSGSYEQYF. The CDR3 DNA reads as TGTGCCAGCAGCCGATTCTATAGCGGGAGCTACGAGCAGTACTTC.

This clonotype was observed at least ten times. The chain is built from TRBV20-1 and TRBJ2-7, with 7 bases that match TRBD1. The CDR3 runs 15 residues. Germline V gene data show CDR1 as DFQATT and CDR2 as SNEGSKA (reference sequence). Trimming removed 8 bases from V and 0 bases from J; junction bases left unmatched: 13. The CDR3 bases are TGCAGTTCGAGCTCGGGACAGAGGAGCTCCTACGAGCAGTACTTC. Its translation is CSSSSGQRSSYEQYF.

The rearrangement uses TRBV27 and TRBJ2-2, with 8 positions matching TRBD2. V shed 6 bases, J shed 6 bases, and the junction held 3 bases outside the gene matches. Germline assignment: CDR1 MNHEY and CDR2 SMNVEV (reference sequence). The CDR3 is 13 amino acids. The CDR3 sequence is CASRAGLAGELFF. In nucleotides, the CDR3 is TGTGCCAGCAGAGCGGGACTAGCCGGGGAGCTGTTTTTT.